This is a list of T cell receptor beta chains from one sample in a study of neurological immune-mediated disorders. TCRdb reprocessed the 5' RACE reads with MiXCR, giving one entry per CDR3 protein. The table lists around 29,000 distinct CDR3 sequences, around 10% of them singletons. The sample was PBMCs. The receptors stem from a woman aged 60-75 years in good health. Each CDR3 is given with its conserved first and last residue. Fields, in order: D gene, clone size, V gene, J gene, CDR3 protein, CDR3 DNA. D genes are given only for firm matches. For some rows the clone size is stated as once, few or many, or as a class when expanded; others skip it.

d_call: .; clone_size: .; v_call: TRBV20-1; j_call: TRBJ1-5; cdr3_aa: CSARLTSNQPQSF; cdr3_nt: TGCAGTGCACGCCTAACAAGCAATCAGCCCCAGAGTTTT
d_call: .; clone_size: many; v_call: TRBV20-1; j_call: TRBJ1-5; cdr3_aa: CSAQTGQPQHF; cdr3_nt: TGCAGTGCCCAGACGGGGCAGCCCCAGCATTTT
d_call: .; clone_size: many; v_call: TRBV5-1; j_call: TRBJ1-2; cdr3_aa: CASTPGGTYSEGYTF; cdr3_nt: TGCGCCAGCACTCCGGGAGGGACCTATTCTGAAGGCTACACCTTC
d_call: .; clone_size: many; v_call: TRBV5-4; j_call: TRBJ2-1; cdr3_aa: CASSLEGGYNEQFF; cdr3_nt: TGTGCCAGCAGCTTGGAAGGGGGCTACAATGAGCAGTTCTTC
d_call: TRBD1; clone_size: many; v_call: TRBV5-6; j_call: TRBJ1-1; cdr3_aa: CASSSLQGRVTEAFF; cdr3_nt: TGTGCCAGCAGCTCCCTACAGGGGCGAGTCACTGAAGCTTTCTTT
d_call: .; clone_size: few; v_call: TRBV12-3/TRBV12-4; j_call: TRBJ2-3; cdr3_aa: CASRLSQERGDTQYF; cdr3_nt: TGTGCCAGCAGGTTATCACAGGAGCGTGGAGATACGCAGTATTTT
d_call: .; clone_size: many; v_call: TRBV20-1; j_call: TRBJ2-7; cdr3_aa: CSAFQGGGPSYEQYF; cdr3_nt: TGCAGTGCTTTTCAGGGGGGGGGTCCCTCCTACGAGCAGTACTTC
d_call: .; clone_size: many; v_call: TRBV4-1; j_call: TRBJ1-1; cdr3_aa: CASSQGMNTEAFF; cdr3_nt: TGCGCCAGCAGCCAAGGGATGAACACTGAAGCTTTCTTT
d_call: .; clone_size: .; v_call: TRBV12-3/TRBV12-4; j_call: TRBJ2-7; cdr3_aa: CASSLESQYYEQYF; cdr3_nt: TGTGCCAGCAGTTTAGAGAGTCAGTACTACGAGCAGTACTTC
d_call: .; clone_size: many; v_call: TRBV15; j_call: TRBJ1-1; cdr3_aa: CATSRVIGMNTEAFF; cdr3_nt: TGTGCCACCAGCAGAGTAATCGGCATGAACACTGAAGCTTTCTTT
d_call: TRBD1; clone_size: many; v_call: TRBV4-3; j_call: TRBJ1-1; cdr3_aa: CASSQDRGDTEAFF; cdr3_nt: TGCGCCAGCAGCCAGGACAGGGGAGACACTGAAGCTTTCTTT
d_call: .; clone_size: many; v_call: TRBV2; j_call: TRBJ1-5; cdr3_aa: CASSRDSNQPQHF; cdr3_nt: TGTGCCAGCAGTAGGGACAGCAATCAGCCCCAGCATTTT
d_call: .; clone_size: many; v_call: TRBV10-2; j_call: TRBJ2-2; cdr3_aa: CASWGNTGELFF; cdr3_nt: TGCGCCAGCTGGGGTAACACCGGGGAGCTGTTTTTT
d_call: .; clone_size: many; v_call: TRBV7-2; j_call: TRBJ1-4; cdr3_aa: CASSNRGPNEKLFF; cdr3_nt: TGTGCCAGCAGCAACCGGGGTCCTAATGAAAAACTGTTTTTT
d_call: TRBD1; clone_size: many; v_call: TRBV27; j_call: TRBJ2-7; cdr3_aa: CASRAGTGPRVGQYF; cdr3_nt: TGTGCCAGCAGGGCCGGGACAGGGCCACGAGTGGGGCAGTACTTC
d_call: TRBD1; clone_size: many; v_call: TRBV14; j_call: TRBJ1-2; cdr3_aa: CASSQVQGGGYTF; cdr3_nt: TGTGCCAGCAGCCAAGTCCAGGGGGGCGGCTACACCTTC
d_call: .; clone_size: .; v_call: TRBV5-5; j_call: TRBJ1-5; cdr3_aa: CASSPSREPGQPQHF; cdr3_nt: TGTGCCAGCAGCCCTAGCCGGGAACCAGGACAGCCCCAGCATTTT
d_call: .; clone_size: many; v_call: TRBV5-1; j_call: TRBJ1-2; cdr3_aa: CASSLLGQISVGYTF; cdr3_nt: TGCGCCAGCAGCCTCCTCGGACAGATCTCGGTGGGCTACACCTTC
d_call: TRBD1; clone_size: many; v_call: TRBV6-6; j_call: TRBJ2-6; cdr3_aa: CASSRRTGGSPSGANVLTF; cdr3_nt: TGTGCCAGCAGCAGAAGGACAGGGGGAAGTCCCTCTGGGGCCAACGTCCTGACTTTC
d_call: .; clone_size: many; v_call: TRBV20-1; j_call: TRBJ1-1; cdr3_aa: CSARDLRGFAFF; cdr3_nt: TGCAGTGCTAGAGATTTGAGGGGATTCGCTTTCTTT
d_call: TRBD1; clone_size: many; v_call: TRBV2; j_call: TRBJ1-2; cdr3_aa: CASSEQGAYGYTF; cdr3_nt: TGTGCCAGCAGTGAACAGGGGGCCTATGGCTACACCTTC
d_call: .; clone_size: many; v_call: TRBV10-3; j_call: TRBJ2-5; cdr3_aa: CAISESTSQETQYF; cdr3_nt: TGTGCCATCAGTGAGTCGACGAGCCAAGAGACCCAGTACTTC
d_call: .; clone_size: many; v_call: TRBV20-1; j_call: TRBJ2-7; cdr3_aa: CSARSGPLEQYF; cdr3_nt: TGCAGTGCTAGATCGGGACCGCTCGAGCAGTACTTC
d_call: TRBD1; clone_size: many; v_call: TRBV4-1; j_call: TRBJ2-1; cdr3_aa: CASSPRARDRYNEQFF; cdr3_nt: TGCGCCAGCAGCCCAAGAGCCCGGGACAGATACAATGAGCAGTTCTTC
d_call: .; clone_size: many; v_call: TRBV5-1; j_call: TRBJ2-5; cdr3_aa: CASSLEETQYF; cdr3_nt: TGCGCCAGCAGCTTGGAGGAGACCCAGTACTTC
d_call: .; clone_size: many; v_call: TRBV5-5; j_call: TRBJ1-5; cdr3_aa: CASSLGGGDYQPQHF; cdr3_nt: TGTGCCAGCAGCCTGGGAGGGGGAGATTATCAGCCCCAGCATTTT
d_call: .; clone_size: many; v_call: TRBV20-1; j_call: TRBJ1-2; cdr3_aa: CVIPGTDYGYTF; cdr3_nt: TGCGTAATCCCTGGGACGGATTATGGCTACACCTTC
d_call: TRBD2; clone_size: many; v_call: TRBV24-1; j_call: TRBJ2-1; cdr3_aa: CATSDPRGDASEQFF; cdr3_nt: TGTGCCACCAGTGACCCCCGGGGGGACGCTAGTGAGCAGTTCTTC
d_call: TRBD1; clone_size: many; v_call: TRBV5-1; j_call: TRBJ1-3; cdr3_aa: CASSSGTATRSGNTIYF; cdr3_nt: TGCGCCAGCAGCTCCGGGACAGCAACCCGCTCTGGAAACACCATATATTTT
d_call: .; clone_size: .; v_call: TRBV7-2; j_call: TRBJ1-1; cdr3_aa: CANSLGQRNTEAFF; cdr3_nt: TGTGCCAACAGCCTCGGACAGAGGAACACTGAAGCTTTCTTT
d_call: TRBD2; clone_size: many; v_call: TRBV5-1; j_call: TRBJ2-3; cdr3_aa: CASSLARTSGEPDTQYF; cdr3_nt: TGCGCCAGCAGCTTGGCCAGGACTAGCGGGGAGCCAGATACGCAGTATTTT
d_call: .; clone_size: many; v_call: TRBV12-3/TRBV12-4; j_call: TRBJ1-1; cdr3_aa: CASPALGNTEAFF; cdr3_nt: TGTGCCAGCCCGGCTCTGGGGAACACTGAAGCTTTCTTT
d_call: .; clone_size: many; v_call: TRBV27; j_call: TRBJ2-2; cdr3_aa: CASSFVVGTGELFF; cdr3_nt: TGTGCCAGCAGTTTTGTCGTTGGGACCGGGGAGCTGTTTTTT
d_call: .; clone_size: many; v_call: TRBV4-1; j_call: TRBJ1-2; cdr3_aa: CASSPYVAGTEGYTF; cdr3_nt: TGCGCCAGCAGCCCGTACGTGGCAGGGACGGAAGGCTACACCTTC
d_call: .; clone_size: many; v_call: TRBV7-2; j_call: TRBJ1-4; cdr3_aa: CASSLQGFGSNEKLFF; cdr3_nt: TGTGCCAGCAGCTTACAGGGTTTTGGGTCTAATGAAAAACTGTTTTTT
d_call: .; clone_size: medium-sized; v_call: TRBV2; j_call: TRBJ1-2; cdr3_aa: CASSEYSGVYGYTF; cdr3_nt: TGTGCCAGCAGTGAATATTCAGGGGTCTATGGCTACACCTTC
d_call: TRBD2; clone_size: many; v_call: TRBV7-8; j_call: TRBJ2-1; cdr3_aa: CASSSAGGNEQFF; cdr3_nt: TGTGCCAGCTCGAGTGCGGGGGGCAATGAGCAGTTCTTC
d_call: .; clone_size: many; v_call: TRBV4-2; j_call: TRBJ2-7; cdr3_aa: CASSQEVWGSTYEQYF; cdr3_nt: TGTGCCAGCAGCCAAGAAGTTTGGGGGTCAACCTACGAGCAGTACTTC
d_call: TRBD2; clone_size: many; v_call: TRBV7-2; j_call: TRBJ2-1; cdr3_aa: CASSSPTSGGSYNEQFF; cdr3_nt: TGTGCCAGCAGCTCCCCGACTAGCGGGGGGAGCTACAATGAGCAGTTCTTC
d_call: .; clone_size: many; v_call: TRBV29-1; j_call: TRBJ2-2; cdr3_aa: CSVPVAGELFF; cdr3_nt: TGCAGCGTCCCCGTGGCCGGGGAGCTGTTTTTT
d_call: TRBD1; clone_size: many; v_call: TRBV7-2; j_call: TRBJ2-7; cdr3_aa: CASSLRTGASYEQYF; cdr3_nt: TGTGCCAGCAGCTTAAGGACAGGCGCCTCCTACGAGCAGTACTTC
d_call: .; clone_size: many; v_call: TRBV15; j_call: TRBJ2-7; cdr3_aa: CATSRAPGPRAAYEQYF; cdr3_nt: TGTGCCACCAGCAGAGCCCCGGGTCCCAGGGCCGCCTACGAGCAGTACTTC
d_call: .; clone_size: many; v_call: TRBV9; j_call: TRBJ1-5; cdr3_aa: CASSADDSNQPQHF; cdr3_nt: TGTGCCAGCAGCGCTGACGATAGCAATCAGCCCCAGCATTTT
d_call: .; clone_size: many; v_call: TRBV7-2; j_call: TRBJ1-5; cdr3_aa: CASSRKTGDSISNQPQHF; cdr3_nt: TGTGCCAGCAGCCGGAAGACAGGAGATTCCATTAGCAATCAGCCCCAGCATTTT
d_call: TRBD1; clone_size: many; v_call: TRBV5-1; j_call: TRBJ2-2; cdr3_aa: CASSSTGDPGELFF; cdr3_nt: TGCGCCAGCAGCTCGACAGGGGATCCCGGGGAGCTGTTTTTT